This T cell receptor (beta chain) was observed in a study of blood T cell repertoires in COVID-19. Study context: The United States, Italy and Spain were the sources of the acute and convalescent COVID-19 samples. In each case, the material was cDNA or gDNA derived from T cells, B-cell-depleted T cells, or PBMCs.

In the authors' workflow: By means of reference gene primer amplification, nucleated cell counts were estimated. Assay: immunoSEQ multiplex PCR; the TCRdb copy retains only in-frame clones and omits some. V, J and clone size reflect that table, while D and trimming were determined from the DNA. The sample records 95,000 to 150,000 clones, 82% being singletons. This CDR3 contains 15 residues. With 7 bases removed from V and 8 bases from J, the gap between germline ends came to 23 bases. Germline CDR1 is SGHTA and CDR2 is FQGNSA. The sequence derives from a woman between 65 and 79 years old with acute or convalescent COVID-19. The sample comprised peripheral blood. The gene calls are TRBV7-2 and TRBJ1-2, with a tentative D call TRBD1 (6 bases). The CDR3 nucleotides read TGTGCCAGCACCTCTGGGGGCAGCTCCTTTGGGGGCTACACCTTC. Translation: CASTSGGSSFGGYTF.